This entry concerns a single TCR beta chain. The data are from a study of monozygotic twins with inflammatory bowel disease. The CDR3 has 15 amino acids. Germline V gives CDR1 SNHLY, CDR2 FYNNEI. TCRdb re-analyzed the 5' RACE reads; it lists each CDR3 protein once, without DNA. Its table lists 350,000 to 500,000 distinct CDR3 sequences. This chain joins TRBV2 and TRBJ2-3; with no DNA, the TCRdb D assignment of TRBD1 cannot be verified. The TCR sequence derives from a human donor with ulcerative colitis or Crohn's disease, or a healthy co-twin of an affected twin (not recorded which). The material sequenced was blood. The chain's CDR3 is CASSRQGSTTDTQYF.